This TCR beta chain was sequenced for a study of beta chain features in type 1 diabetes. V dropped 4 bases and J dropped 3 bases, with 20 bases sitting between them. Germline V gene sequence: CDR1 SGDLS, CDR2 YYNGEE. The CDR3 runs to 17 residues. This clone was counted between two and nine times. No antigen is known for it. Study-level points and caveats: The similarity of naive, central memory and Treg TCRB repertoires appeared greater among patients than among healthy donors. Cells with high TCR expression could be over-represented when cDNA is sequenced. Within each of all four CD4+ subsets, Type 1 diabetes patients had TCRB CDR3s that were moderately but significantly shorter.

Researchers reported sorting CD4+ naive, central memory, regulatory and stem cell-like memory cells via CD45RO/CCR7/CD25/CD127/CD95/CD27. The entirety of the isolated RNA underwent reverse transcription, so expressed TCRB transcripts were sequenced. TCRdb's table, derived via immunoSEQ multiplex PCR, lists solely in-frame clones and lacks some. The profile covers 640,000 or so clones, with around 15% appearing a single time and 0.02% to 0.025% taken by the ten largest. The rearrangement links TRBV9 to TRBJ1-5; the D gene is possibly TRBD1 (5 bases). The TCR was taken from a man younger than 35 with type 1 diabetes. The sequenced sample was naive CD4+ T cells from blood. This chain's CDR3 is CASSPNYWGIDNQPQHF. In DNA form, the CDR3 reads TGTGCCAGCAGCCCCAACTACTGGGGCATCGACAATCAGCCCCAGCATTTT.